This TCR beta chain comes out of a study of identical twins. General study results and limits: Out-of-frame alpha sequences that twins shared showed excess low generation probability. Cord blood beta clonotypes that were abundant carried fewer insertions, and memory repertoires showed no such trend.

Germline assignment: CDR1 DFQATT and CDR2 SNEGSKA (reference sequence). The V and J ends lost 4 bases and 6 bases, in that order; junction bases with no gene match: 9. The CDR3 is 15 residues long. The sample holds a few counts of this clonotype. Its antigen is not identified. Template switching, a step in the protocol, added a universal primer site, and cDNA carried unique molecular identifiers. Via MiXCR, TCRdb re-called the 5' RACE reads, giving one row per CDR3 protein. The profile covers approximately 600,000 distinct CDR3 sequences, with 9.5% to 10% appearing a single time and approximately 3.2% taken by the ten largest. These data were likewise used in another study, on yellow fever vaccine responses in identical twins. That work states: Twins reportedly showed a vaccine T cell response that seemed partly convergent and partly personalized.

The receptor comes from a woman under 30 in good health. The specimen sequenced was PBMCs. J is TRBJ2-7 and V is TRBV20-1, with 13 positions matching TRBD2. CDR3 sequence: CSAKQLAGGSREQYF. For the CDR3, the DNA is TGCAGTGCTAAGCAACTAGCGGGAGGGTCCCGCGAGCAGTACTTC.